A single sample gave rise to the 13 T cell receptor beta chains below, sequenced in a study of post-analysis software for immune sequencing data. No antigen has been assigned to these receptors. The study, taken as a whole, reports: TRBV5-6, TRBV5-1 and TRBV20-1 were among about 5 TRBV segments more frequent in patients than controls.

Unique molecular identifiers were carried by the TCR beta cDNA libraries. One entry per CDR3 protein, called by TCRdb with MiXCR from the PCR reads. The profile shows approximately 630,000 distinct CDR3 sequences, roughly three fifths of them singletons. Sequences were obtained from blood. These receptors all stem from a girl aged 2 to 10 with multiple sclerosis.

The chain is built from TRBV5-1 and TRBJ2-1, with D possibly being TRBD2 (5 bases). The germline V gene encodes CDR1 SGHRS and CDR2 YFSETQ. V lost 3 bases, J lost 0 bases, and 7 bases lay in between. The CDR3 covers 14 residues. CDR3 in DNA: TGCGCCAGCAGCTCCGGGATCTCCTACAATGAGCAGTTCTTC. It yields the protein CASSSGISYNEQFF.

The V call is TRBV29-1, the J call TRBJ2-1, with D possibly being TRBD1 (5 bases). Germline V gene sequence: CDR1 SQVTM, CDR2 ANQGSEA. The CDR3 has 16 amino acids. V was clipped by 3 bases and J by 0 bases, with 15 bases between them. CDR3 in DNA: TGCAGCGTTGAGGACATTCTTGATAGCTCCTACAATGAGCAGTTCTTC. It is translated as CSVEDILDSSYNEQFF.

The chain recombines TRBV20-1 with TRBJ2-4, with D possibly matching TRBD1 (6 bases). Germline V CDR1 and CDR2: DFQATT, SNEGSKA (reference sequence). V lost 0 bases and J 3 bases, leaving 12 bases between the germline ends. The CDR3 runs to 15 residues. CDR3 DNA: TGCAGTGCTAGAGACCGGGACATGGACAAAAACATTCAGTACTTC. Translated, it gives CSARDRDMDKNIQYF.

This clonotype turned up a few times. The CDR3 DNA is TGCAGTGCTAGGGCCCCAGGGGGTGCGATCTACGAGCAGTACTTC. Its translation: CSARAPGGAIYEQYF. The J gene is TRBJ2-4, the V gene TRBV20-1; TRBD1 matches at 7 bases. With the DNA end fitting TRBJ2-7 better, the J assignment may be wrong. Germline lookup yields CDR1 DFQATT and CDR2 SNEGSKA (reference sequence). This CDR3 region has 15 residues.

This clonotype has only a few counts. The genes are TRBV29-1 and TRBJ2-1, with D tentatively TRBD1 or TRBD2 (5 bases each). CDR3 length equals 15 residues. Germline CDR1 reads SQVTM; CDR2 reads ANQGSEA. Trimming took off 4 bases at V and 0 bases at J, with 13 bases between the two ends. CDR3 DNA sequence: TGCAGCGTTGTGCCGGGGCGTAACTCCTACAATGAGCAGTTCTTC. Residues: CSVVPGRNSYNEQFF.

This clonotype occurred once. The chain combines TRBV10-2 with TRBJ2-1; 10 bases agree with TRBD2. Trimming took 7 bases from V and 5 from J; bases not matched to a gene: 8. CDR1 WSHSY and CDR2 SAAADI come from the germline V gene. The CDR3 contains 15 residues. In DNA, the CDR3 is TGCGCCAGCACTAAACTAGCGGGAAAGGACAATGAGCAGTTCTTC. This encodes CASTKLAGKDNEQFF.

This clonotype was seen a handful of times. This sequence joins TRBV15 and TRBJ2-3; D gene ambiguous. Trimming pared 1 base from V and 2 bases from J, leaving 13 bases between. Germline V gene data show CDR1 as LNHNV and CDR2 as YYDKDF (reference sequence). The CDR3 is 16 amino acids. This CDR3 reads CATSRGEYSDTDTQYF. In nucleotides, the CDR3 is TGTGCCACCAGCAGAGGCGAGTACAGCGACACAGATACGCAGTATTTT.

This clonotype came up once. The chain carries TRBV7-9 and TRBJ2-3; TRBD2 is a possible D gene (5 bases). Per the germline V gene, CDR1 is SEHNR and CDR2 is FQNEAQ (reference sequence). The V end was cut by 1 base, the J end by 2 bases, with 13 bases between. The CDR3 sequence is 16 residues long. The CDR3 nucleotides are TGTGCCAGCAGCTTAGGGACGGAGGACTTCACAGATACGCAGTATTTT. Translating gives CASSLGTEDFTDTQYF.

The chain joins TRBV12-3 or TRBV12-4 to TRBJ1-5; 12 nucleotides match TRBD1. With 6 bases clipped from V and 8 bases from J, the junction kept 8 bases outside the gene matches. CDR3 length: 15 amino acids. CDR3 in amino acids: CASRPGQGAVEPQHF. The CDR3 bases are TGTGCCAGCAGGCCGGGACAGGGGGCCGTGGAGCCCCAGCATTTT.

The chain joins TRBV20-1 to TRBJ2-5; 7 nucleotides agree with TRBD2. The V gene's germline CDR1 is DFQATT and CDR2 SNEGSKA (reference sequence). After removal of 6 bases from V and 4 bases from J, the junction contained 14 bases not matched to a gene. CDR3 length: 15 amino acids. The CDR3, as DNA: TGCAGTGCAACCCGGGGGGTTGGTATCTTAGAGACCCAGTACTTC. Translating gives CSATRGVGILETQYF.

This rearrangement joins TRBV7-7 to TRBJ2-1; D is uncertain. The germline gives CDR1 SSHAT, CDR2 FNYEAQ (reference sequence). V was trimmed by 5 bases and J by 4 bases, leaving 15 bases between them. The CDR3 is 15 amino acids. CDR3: CASSLELAPYNEQFF. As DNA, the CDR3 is TGTGCCAGCAGCCTCGAACTTGCCCCTTACAATGAGCAGTTCTTC.

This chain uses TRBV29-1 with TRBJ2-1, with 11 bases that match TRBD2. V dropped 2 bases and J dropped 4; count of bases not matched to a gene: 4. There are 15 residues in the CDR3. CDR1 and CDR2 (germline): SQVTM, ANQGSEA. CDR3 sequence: CSVEWTSGPYNEQFF. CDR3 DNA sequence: TGCAGCGTTGAATGGACTAGCGGGCCATACAATGAGCAGTTCTTC.

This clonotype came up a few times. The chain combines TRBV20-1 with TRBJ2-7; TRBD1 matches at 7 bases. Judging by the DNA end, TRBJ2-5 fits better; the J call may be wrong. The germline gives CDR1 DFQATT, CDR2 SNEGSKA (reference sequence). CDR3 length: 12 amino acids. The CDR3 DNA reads TGCAGTGCTGGGACAGCCAAGGAGACCCAGTACTTC. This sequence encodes CSAGTAKETQYF.